This T cell receptor (beta chain) was captured by sequencing in a study of blood T cells in healthy people across ages. Background on the study: Per every two T cells, about one barcoded beta molecule was captured by template switching.

At least 5 micrograms of total RNA were extracted per sample. The CDR3 has 15 amino acids. J gave up 2 bases and V 1 base, and 0 bases lay outside the gene matches. The germline CDR1 and CDR2 sequences are LGHNA and YNFKEQ. PCR was performed a second time for roughly 7 to 11 cycles using a sample-barcoded 5' primer and a J-beta primer mix. Every sample produced at least 2.5 million CDR3-containing paired-end reads. TCRdb itself ran the 5' RACE reads through MiXCR, one entry per CDR3 protein. The sample has about 640,000 distinct CDR3 sequences, approximately 30% seen once; the top ten hold more than 15%. This clonotype was seen more than once but under ten times. The antigen remains undetermined. General study findings and limits: Versus aged donors, long-lived donors had higher diversity and more naive CD4+ cells.

Material for sequencing was blood. The sequence came from a woman older than 75 in good health. The chain combines TRBV4-2 with TRBJ1-3; 9 positions agree with TRBD1. The CDR3 here is CASSQGTGAGNTIYF. CDR3 bases: TGTGCCAGCAGCCAAGGGACAGGGGCTGGAAACACCATATATTTT.